These 24 T cell receptor beta chains share one sample of origin, sequenced in a study of immune evolution from preneoplasia to lung adenocarcinoma. Measured with immunoSEQ multiplex PCR; TCRdb has only the in-frame clones, and not every one. The data contain around 20,000 clones, 75% of them seen just once; the ten biggest clones take up roughly 5.9%. Sequenced input: FFPE invasive lung adenocarcinoma tissue. Source of these receptors: a person between 55 and 69 years old with lung adenocarcinoma.

This chain links TRBV6-1 with TRBJ2-3, with TRBD2 matching 9 bases. Germline-derived CDR1 and CDR2 are MNHNS and SASEGT. V lost 4 bases and J lost 5; bases outside the gene matches: 1. CDR3 size: 13 residues. CDR3 nucleotide sequence: TGTGCCAGCAGTGGCGGGAGGGGAGATACGCAGTATTTT. Its translation: CASSGGRGDTQYF.

This chain connects TRBV6-5 to TRBJ2-7; the D gene is possibly TRBD1 (5 bases). CDR3 length equals 12 residues. V dropped 7 bases and J dropped 2 bases, with 9 bases sitting between them. Germline V gene sequence: CDR1 MNHEY, CDR2 SVGAGI. The CDR3 region is CASTLTAYEQYF. The CDR3 DNA reads as TGTGCCAGCACCTTGACAGCCTACGAGCAGTACTTC.

The rearrangement joins TRBV7-6 to TRBJ1-5; D is unclear. In germline, CDR1 is SGHVS, CDR2 FNYEAQ. The CDR3 is 13 amino acids. The germline V and J ends were trimmed by 1 base and 6 bases, with 7 bases remaining between them. DNA for the CDR3: TGTGCCAGCAGCTTAGGTCCCCGTCAGCCCCAGCATTTT. Translated, it gives CASSLGPRQPQHF.

The chain joins TRBV28 to TRBJ1-5; perhaps TRBD1 as D (5 bases). This CDR3 has 14 residues. Per germline, CDR1 MDHEN and CDR2 SYDVKM. Trimming shortened V by 5 bases and J by 4 bases, and 12 bases separated the two germline ends. The CDR3 reads CASSPNGGNQPQHF. Here the CDR3 DNA reads TGTGCCAGCAGTCCAAACGGGGGAAATCAGCCCCAGCATTTT.

This chain's CDR3 is CASSVEGVNTIYF. CDR3 coding DNA: TGTGCCAGCAGCGTAGAAGGGGTAAACACCATATATTTT. The chain carries TRBV9 and TRBJ1-3; maybe TRBD1 (5 bases). The CDR3 extends over 13 amino acids. V gave up 0 bases and J gave up 6 bases, with 7 bases separating them. The germline gives CDR1 SGDLS, CDR2 YYNGEE.

The chain employs TRBV7-8 and TRBJ2-7, with TRBD2 matching 11 bases. The length of the CDR3 is 15 residues. The germline V gene has CDR1 SGHVS and CDR2 FQNEAQ. The trim removed 1 base at V and 4 bases at J, leaving 3 bases unmatched. DNA for the CDR3: TGTGCCAGCAGCTTAGGAAGGACTAGCGGGTACGAGCAGTACTTC. Protein: CASSLGRTSGYEQYF.

The chain joins TRBV6-1 to TRBJ1-1; D is ambiguous. Germline CDR1 and CDR2: MNHNS and SASEGT. V was cut by 6 bases and J by 5 bases, with 19 bases left in between. This CDR3 has 15 amino acids. The CDR3, as DNA: TGTGCCAGCAGGCCCCTTACACGGGTGGCGACTGAAGCTTTCTTT. It specifies CASRPLTRVATEAFF.

The chain joins TRBV30 to TRBJ2-4, with 10 bases aligning to TRBD1. The CDR3 is made up of 15 amino acids. Losses at the gene ends were 7 bases for V and 2 bases for J; bases not matched to a gene: 8. CDR1 is GTSNPN and CDR2 is SVGIG in the germline V gene (reference sequence). CDR3 region: CALRQGALTKNIQYF. DNA for the CDR3: TGTGCCTTGAGACAGGGGGCGCTGACCAAAAACATTCAGTACTTC. Supplemented by reference TRBV30 and TRBJ2-4, the full variable domain reads SQTIHQWPATLVQPVGSPLSLECTVEGTSNPNLYWYRQAAGRGLQLLFYSVGIGQISSEVPQNLSASRPQDRQFILSSKKLLLSDSGFYLCALRQGALTKNIQYFGAGTRLSVL.

This rearrangement joins TRBV2 to TRBJ2-1; 9 bases line up with TRBD2. Looked up from germline, CDR1 is SNHLY and CDR2 is FYNNEI. CDR3 length equals 13 residues. With 7 bases clipped from V and 7 bases from J, the junction kept 5 bases outside the gene matches. In nucleotides, the CDR3 is TGTGCCAGCAAATTAGCGGGAGCTAATGAGCAGTTCTTC. It yields the protein CASKLAGANEQFF.

In its sample, this clone was seen a few times. The genes are TRBV5-4 and TRBJ1-4; 7 nucleotides align to TRBD1. V gave up 3 bases and J gave up 8 bases; unmatched junction bases: 7. This CDR3 comprises 14 residues. CDR1 and CDR2 (germline): SGHNT, YYREEE (reference sequence). CDR3 coding DNA: TGTGCCAGCAGCTCGAGACAGGGAGGCGAAAAACTGTTTTTT. It is translated as CASSSRQGGEKLFF.

The genes are TRBV5-1 and TRBJ1-2, with 7 bases fitting TRBD1. The V and J ends lost 4 bases and 5 bases, in that order; junction bases with no gene match: 11. Per the germline V gene, CDR1 is SGHRS and CDR2 is YFSETQ. This CDR3 is built from 15 residues. CDR3: CASSPSGTVGYGYTF. The DNA of the CDR3 is TGCGCCAGCAGCCCCTCCGGGACAGTCGGGTATGGCTACACCTTC.

The V gene is TRBV11-3, the J gene TRBJ2-1; D remains unclear. V was cut by 5 bases and J by 3 bases, with 8 bases left in between. Per the germline V gene, CDR1 is SGHNT and CDR2 is YENEEA. The CDR3 runs 13 residues. In DNA, the CDR3 is TGTGCCAGCAGCAGGGCTAGCTACAATGAGCAGTTCTTC. This gives the protein CASSRASYNEQFF. Full variable domain (outside the CDR3, taken from reference TRBV11-3 and TRBJ2-1): EAGVVQSPRYKIIEKKQPVAFWCNPISGHNTLYWYLQNLGQGPELLIRYENEEAVDDSQLPKDRFSAERLKGVDSTLKIQPAELGDSAVYLCASSRASYNEQFFGPGTRLTVL.

This clone was detected only a few times. The chain carries TRBV23-1 and TRBJ2-7, with D uncertain. TRBV23-1 is noted as an ORF with a role that remains uncertain. Trimming removed 0 bases from V and 5 bases from J, with 5 bases in between. There are 12 residues in the CDR3. The CDR3 coding sequence is TGCGCCAGCAGTCAATCGAGCGACGAGCAGTACTTC. Encoded protein: CASSQSSDEQYF.

The genes are TRBV5-1 and TRBJ2-1, with D perhaps TRBD2 (5 bases). This CDR3 has 14 amino acids. Looked up from germline, CDR1 is SGHRS and CDR2 is YFSETQ. The germline V and J ends were trimmed by 5 bases and 2 bases, with 11 bases remaining between them. The CDR3 region has the DNA TGCGCCAGCAGGTCCGGGGAGACCTACAATGAGCAGTTCTTC. This sequence encodes CASRSGETYNEQFF.

The chain joins TRBV19 to TRBJ1-2; D is perhaps TRBD1 (5 bases). The CDR3 is made up of 14 amino acids. Germline V gene lookup returns CDR1 LNHDA and CDR2 SQIVND (reference sequence). Trimming took 3 bases from V and 4 from J, leaving 12 bases between them. Here the CDR3 DNA reads TGTGCCAGTAGTATCGGCCGGGGCGTCTATGGCTACACCTTC. Amino acid sequence: CASSIGRGVYGYTF.

The chain has TRBV6-5 and TRBJ1-5; D is unresolved. V was pared by 6 bases and J by 3 bases, with 9 bases between. Germline CDR1 is MNHEY and CDR2 is SVGAGI. The length of the CDR3 is 13 residues. The CDR3: CASSPRYNQPQHF. CDR3 bases: TGTGCCAGCAGCCCCCGATACAATCAGCCCCAGCATTTT.

The rearrangement joins TRBV9 to TRBJ2-2, with 8 bases matching TRBD1. There are 16 residues in the CDR3. CDR1 SGDLS and CDR2 YYNGEE come from the germline V gene. J lost 6 bases, V lost 0 bases, and 7 bases had no gene match. The CDR3 nucleotides are TGTGCCAGCAGCGTAGGGACAGGGTCCATGTCCGGGGAGCTGTTTTTT. Protein: CASSVGTGSMSGELFF.

This clone came up once. V and J are TRBV12-1 and TRBJ1-4. TRBV12-1 is deemed a pseudogene. The CDR3 is made up of 15 amino acids. The CDR3 DNA sequence: TGTGCCAGCAGCTTTAGAGATGCAACTAATGAAAAACTGTTTTTT. Amino acids: CASSFRDATNEKLFF.

V is TRBV6-5 and J is TRBJ2-4; TRBD2 is a possible D gene (6 bases). V gave up 7 bases and J gave up 7 bases, with 14 bases separating them. Germline lookup yields CDR1 MNHEY and CDR2 SVGAGI. This CDR3 has 13 amino acids. In DNA form, the CDR3 reads TGTGCCAGCACCTTACGGGACTCGAACATTCAGTACTTC. Encoded protein: CASTLRDSNIQYF.

The chain recombines TRBV5-4 with TRBJ1-2; unclear D gene. V was cut by 0 bases and J by 8 bases, with 11 bases left in between. Germline V gives CDR1 SGHNT, CDR2 YYREEE (reference sequence). The CDR3 is 13 residues long. The CDR3 loop is CASSLDSIEGYTF. The CDR3 DNA is TGTGCCAGCAGCTTGGACAGTATAGAGGGCTACACCTTC.

This clone appeared a few times. The CDR3 DNA sequence: TGTGCCAGCAGTGTCGGGACAGGAGTTTTAGGGGAGACCCAGTACTTC. Its protein product is CASSVGTGVLGETQYF. The chain joins TRBV2 to TRBJ2-5, with 8 bases aligning to TRBD1. Germline V CDR1 and CDR2: SNHLY, FYNNEI. With V trimmed by 4 bases and J by 5 bases, 12 bases remained unmatched. The CDR3 loop spans 16 amino acids.

The chain combines TRBV10-2 with TRBJ1-4, with a weak D call TRBD1 (6 bases). CDR3 length: 11 residues. The germline V gene has CDR1 WSHSY and CDR2 SAAADI. Written as DNA, the CDR3 is TGCCTGCCGGACAGCTATGAAAAACTGTTTTTT. Translating it yields CLPDSYEKLFF.

The DNA of the CDR3 is TGTGCCAGCAGGGGCTTGACAGGGGGCCAAGAGACCCAGTACTTC. Amino acids: CASRGLTGGQETQYF. The V gene is TRBV2, the J gene TRBJ2-5, with 9 positions matching TRBD1. The ends lost 6 bases at V and 1 base at J; junction bases unmatched: 6. The CDR3 length is 15 residues. Germline assignment: CDR1 SNHLY and CDR2 FYNNEI.

The CDR3 DNA follows: TGTGCCAGCAGCATCAGACAGGGGAGCACAGATACGCAGTATTTT. It specifies CASSIRQGSTDTQYF. This chain joins TRBV7-2 and TRBJ2-3; 8 nucleotides agree with TRBD1. J gave up 0 bases and V 5 bases, and 4 bases lay outside the gene matches. This CDR3 region has 15 residues. Germline V gene sequence: CDR1 SGHTA, CDR2 FQGNSA.